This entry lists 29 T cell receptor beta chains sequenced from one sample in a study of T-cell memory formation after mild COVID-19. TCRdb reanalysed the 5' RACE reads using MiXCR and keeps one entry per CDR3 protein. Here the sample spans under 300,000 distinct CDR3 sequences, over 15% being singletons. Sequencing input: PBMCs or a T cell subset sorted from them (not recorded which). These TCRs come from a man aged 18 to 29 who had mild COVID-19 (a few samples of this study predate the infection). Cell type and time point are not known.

CDR3 nucleotides: TGTGCCAGCAGCCAAGAGTTGGGGCAGGGTAAGAGCTACACCTTC. This gives the protein CASSQELGQGKSYTF. V and J are TRBV4-2 and TRBJ1-2; weak D call: TRBD1 (5 bases). Germline V CDR1 and CDR2: LGHNA, YNFKEQ. This CDR3 has 15 amino acids. V was cut by 0 bases and J by 9 bases, with 17 bases left in between.

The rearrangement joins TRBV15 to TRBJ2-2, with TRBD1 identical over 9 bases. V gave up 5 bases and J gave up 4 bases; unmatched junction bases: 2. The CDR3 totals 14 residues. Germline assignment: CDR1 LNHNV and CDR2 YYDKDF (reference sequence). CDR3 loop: CATSEDRGTGELFF. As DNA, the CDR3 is TGTGCCACCAGCGAGGACAGGGGCACCGGGGAGCTGTTTTTT. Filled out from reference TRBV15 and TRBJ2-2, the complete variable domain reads DAMVIQNPRYQVTQFGKPVTLSCSQTLNHNVMYWYQQKSSQAPKLLFHYYDKDFNNEADTPDNFQSRRPNTSFCFLDIRSPGLGDTAMYLCATSEDRGTGELFFGEGSRLTVL.

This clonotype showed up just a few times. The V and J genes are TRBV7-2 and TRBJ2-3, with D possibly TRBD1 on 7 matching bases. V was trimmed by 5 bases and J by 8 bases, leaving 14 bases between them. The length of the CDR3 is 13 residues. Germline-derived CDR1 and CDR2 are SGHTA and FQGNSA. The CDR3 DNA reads TGTGCCAGCAGCGAAGACCAGGGGGGTACGCAGTATTTT. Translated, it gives CASSEDQGGTQYF.

The CDR3 DNA is TGTGCCAGCAGCCGGGGACAGGCAGCCACCGGGGAGCTGTTTTTT. Translation: CASSRGQAATGELFF. This sequence joins TRBV7-9 and TRBJ2-2; TRBD1 agrees at 8 bases. CDR3 length equals 15 residues. With V trimmed by 5 bases and J by 4 bases, 6 bases remained unmatched. Germline assignment: CDR1 SEHNR and CDR2 FQNEAQ (reference sequence).

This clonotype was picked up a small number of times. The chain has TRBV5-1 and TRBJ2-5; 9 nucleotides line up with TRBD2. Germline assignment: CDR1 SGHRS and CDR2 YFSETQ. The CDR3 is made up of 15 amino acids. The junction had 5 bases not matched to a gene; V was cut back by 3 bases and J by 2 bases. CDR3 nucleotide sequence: TGCGCCAGCAGCTATACAGCGGGGGGACAAGAGACCCAGTACTTC. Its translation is CASSYTAGGQETQYF.

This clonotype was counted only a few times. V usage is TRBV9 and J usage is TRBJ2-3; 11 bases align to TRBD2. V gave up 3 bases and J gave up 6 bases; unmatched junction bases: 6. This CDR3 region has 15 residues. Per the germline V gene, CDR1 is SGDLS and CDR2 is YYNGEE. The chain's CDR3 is CASSAPLAGEDTQYF. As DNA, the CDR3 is TGTGCCAGCAGCGCCCCACTAGCGGGAGAGGATACGCAGTATTTT.

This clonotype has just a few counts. Written as DNA, the CDR3 is TGCGCCAGCAGCCAAGAAACTAGCGGGGGCCAAGAGACCCAGTACTTC. Translation gives CASSQETSGGQETQYF. The chain uses TRBV4-1 and TRBJ2-5; 11 nucleotides match TRBD2. CDR3 length equals 16 residues. Unmatched junction bases numbered 1, after V lost 0 bases and J lost 1 base. CDR1 is MGHRA and CDR2 is YSYEKL in the germline V gene.

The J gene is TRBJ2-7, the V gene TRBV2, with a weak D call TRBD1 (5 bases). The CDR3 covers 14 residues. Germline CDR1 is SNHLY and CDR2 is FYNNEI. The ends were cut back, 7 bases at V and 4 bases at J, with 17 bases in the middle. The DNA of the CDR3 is TGTGCCAGCAATAGGGGTTACCCGCCGTACGAGCAGTACTTC. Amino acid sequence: CASNRGYPPYEQYF.

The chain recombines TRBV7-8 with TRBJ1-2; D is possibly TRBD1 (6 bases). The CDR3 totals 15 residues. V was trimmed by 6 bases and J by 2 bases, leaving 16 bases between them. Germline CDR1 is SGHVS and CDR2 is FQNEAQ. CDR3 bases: TGTGCCAGCAGACCGACCATACAGGGAAACTATGGCTACACCTTC. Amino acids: CASRPTIQGNYGYTF.

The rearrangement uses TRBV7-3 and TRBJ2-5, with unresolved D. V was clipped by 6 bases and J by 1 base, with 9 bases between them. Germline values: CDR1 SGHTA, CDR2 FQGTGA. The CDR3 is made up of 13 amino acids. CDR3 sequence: CASRLQTQETQYF. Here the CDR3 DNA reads TGTGCCAGCAGACTACAGACCCAAGAGACCCAGTACTTC. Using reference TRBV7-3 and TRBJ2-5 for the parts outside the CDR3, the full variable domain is GAGVSQTPSNKVTEKGKYVELRCDPISGHTALYWYRQSLGQGPEFLIYFQGTGAADDSGLPNDRFFAVRPEGSVSTLKIQRTERGDSAVYLCASRLQTQETQYFGPGTRLLVL.

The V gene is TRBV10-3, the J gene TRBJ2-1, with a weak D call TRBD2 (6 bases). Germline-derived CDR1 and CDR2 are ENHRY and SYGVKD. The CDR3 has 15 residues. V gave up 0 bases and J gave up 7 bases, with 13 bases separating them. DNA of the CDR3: TGTGCCATCAGTGAGTCAACCGGGACTCCGAATGAGCAGTTCTTC. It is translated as CAISESTGTPNEQFF.

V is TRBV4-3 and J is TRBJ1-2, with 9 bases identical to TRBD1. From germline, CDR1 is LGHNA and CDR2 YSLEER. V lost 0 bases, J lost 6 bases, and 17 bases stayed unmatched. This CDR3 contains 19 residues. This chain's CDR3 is CASSQDLRVMGQGFDGYTF. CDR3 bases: TGCGCCAGCAGCCAAGATCTTCGGGTTATGGGACAGGGATTTGATGGCTACACCTTC.

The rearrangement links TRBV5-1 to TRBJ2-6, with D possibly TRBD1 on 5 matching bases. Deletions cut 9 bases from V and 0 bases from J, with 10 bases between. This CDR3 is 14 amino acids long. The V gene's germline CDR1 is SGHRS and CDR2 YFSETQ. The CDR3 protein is CATRQGSGANVLTF. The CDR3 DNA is TGCGCCACCCGTCAGGGCTCTGGGGCCAACGTCCTGACTTTC.

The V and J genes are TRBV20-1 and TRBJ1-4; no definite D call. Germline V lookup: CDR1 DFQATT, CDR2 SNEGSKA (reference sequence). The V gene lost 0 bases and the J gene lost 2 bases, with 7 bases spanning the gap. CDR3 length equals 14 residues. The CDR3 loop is CSARDGGTNEKLFF. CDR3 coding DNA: TGCAGTGCTAGAGATGGAGGGACTAATGAAAAACTGTTTTTT.

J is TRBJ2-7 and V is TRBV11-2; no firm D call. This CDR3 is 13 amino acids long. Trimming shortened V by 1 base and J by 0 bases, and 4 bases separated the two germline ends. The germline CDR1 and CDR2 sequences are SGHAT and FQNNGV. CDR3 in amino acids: CASSLVHSYEQYF. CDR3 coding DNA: TGTGCCAGCAGCTTAGTCCACTCCTACGAGCAGTACTTC. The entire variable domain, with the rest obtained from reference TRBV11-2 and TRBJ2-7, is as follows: EAGVAQSPRYKIIEKRQSVAFWCNPISGHATLYWYQQILGQGPKLLIQFQNNGVVDDSQLPKDRFSAERLKGVDSTLKIQPAKLEDSAVYLCASSLVHSYEQYFGPGTRLTVT.

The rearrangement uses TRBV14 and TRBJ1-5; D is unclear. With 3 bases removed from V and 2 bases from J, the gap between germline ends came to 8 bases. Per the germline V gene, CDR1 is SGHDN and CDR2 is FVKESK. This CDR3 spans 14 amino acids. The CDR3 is CASSHLVGNQPQHF. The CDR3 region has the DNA TGTGCCAGCAGCCATCTAGTTGGCAATCAGCCCCAGCATTTT.

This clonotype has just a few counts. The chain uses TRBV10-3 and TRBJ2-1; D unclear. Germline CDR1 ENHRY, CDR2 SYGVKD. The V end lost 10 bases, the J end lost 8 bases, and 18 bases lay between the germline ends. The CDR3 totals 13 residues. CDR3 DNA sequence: TGTGCCACCCTGGTCCCGGAGATGGATGAGCAGTTCTTC. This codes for CATLVPEMDEQFF.

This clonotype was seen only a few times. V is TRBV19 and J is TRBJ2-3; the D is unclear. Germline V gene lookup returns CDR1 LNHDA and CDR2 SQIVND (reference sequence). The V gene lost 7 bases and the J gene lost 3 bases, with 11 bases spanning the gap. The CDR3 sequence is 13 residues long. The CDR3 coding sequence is TGTGCCAGTAATTGGGGTTGGACAGATACGCAGTATTTT. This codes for CASNWGWTDTQYF.

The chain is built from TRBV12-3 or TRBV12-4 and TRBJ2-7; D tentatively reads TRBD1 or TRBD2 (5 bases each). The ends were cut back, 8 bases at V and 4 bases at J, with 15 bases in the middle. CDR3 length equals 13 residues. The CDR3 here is CASGGQGEYEQYV. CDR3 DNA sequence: TGTGCCAGCGGTGGTCAGGGAGAATACGAGCAGTACGTC.

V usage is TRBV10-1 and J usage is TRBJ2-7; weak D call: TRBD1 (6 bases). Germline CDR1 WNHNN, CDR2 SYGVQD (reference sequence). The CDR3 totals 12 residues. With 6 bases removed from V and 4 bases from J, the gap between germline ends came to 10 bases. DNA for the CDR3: TGCGCCAGCAGCGGGACACCATACGAGCAGTACGTC. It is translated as CASSGTPYEQYV.

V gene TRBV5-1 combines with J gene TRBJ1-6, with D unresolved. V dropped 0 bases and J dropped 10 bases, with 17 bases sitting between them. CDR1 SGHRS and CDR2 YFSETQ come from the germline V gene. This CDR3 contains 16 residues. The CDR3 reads CASSLGKRVSGSPLHF. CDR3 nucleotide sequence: TGCGCCAGCAGCTTGGGCAAAAGGGTCTCAGGATCACCCCTCCACTTT.

The CDR3 here is CASRGSPTYEQYF. The CDR3 nucleotides are TGCGCCAGCAGGGGGTCCCCCACCTACGAGCAGTACTTC. The V and J genes are TRBV10-2 and TRBJ2-7; the D is unclear. This CDR3 has 13 residues. The germline V gene encodes CDR1 WSHSY and CDR2 SAAADI. The V end lost 6 bases, the J end lost 2 bases, and 11 bases lay between the germline ends.

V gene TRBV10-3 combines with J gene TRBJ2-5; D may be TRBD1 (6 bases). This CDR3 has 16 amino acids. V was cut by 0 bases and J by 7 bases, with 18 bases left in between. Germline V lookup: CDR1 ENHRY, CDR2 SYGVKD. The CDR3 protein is CAISESAETGIGTQYF. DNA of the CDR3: TGTGCCATCAGTGAGTCGGCCGAGACAGGAATCGGGACCCAGTACTTC.

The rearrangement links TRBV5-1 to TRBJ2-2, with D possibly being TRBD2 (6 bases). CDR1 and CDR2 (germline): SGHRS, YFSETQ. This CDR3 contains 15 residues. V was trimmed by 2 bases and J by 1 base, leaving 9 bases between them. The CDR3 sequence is CASSFTGVNTGELFF. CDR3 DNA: TGCGCCAGCAGCTTTACGGGAGTGAACACCGGGGAGCTGTTTTTT.

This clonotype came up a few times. The CDR3 bases are TGTGCCAGTAGTATTGGGGGACTCTCACGCTACGAGCAGTACTTC. It yields the protein CASSIGGLSRYEQYF. This chain connects TRBV19 to TRBJ2-7, with D perhaps TRBD2 (6 bases). Germline CDR1 and CDR2: LNHDA and SQIVND (reference sequence). V lost 3 bases to trimming and J lost 3 bases, with 15 bases between them. CDR3 size: 15 residues.

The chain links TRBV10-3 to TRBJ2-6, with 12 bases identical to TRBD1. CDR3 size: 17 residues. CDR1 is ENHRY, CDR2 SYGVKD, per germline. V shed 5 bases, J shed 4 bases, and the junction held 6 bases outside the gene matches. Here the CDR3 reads CAISPGQGARGANVLTF. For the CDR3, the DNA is TGTGCCATCAGTCCGGGACAGGGGGCGCGAGGGGCCAACGTCCTGACTTTC.

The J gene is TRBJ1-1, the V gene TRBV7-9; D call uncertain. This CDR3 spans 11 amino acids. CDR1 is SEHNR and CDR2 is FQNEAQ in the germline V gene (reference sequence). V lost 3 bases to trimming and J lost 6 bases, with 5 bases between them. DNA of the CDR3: TGTGCCAGCAGCTTGCTCGCTGAAGCTTTCTTT. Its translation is CASSLLAEAFF. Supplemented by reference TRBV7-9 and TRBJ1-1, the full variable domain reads DTGVSQNPRHKITKRGQNVTFRCDPISEHNRLYWYRQTLGQGPEFLTYFQNEAQLEKSRLLSDRFSAERPKGSFSTLEIQRTEQGDSAMYLCASSLLAEAFFGQGTRLTVV.

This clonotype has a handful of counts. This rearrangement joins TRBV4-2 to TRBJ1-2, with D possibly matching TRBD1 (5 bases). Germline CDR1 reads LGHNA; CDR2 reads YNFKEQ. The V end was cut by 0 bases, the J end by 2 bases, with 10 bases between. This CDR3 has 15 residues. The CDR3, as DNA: TGTGCCAGCAGCCAAGAAAGGGCAGGGAACTATGGCTACACCTTC. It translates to CASSQERAGNYGYTF.

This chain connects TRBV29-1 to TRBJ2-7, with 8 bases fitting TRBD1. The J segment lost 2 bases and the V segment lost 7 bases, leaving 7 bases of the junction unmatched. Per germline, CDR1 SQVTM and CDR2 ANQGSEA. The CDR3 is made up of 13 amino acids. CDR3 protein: CSAANRGTYEQYF. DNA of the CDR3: TGCAGCGCCGCAAACAGGGGGACCTACGAGCAGTACTTC.